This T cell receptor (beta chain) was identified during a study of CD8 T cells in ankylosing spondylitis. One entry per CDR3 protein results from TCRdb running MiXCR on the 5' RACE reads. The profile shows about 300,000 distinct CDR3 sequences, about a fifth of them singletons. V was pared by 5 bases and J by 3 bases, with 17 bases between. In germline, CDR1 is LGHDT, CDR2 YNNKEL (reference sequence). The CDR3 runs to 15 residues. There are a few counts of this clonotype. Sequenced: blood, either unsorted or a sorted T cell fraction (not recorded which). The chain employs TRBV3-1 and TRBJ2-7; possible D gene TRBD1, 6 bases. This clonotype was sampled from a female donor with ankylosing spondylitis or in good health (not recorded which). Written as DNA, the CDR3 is TGTGCCAGCAGCTCCGGCACACAGGGTGGCTACGAGCAGTACTTC. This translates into CASSSGTQGGYEQYF.